The next 9 T cell receptor beta chains were all read from a single sample in a study of T cell changes during pregnancy in multiple sclerosis (dated by TCRdb to about 2019). The receptor library was made with the immunoSEQ multiplex PCR assay. This is the immuneACCESS table as TCRdb keeps it, with only in-frame sequences that have V and J called. A part of the clones is gone; compared with another copy, unresolved V genes explain less than half, and the rest is unexplained. A total of around 60,000 clones appear in this sample, roughly nine tenths of them only once. The biggest ten clones account for 2% to 3% of the sample. Material: peripheral blood, obtained in the first trimester of pregnancy. These receptors were collected from a female donor with multiple sclerosis, enrolled in a pregnancy study.

This chain links TRBV5-8 with TRBJ1-4; D ambiguous. Germline V lookup: CDR1 SGHTS, CDR2 YDEGEE. Between the trimmed V and J ends, which lost 1 base and 13 bases, there was a span of 14 bases. This CDR3 has 13 residues. This CDR3 reads CASSLWFNSGLFF. DNA of the CDR3: TGTGCCAGCAGCTTGTGGTTTAACTCAGGACTGTTTTTT.

J is TRBJ1-5 and V is TRBV19, with D possibly matching TRBD1 (6 bases). The CDR3 spans 15 residues. The germline gives CDR1 LNHDA, CDR2 SQIVND (reference sequence). V lost 3 bases to trimming and J lost 4 bases, with 13 bases between them. CDR3 sequence (DNA): TGTGCCAGTAGTATCCAGTCAAGGGGGAATCAGCCCCAGCATTTT. Its translation: CASSIQSRGNQPQHF.

This clone came up once. The CDR3 DNA reads TGTGCCAGCAGCTTAGGAGCGGGGGGTAACGGGGGCACAGATACGCAGTATTTT. Its protein product is CASSLGAGGNGGTDTQYF. The chain uses TRBV11-2 and TRBJ2-3; 9 bases match TRBD2. Germline lookup yields CDR1 SGHAT and CDR2 FQNNGV. V was clipped by 1 base and J by 1 base; unmatched bases: 9. The length of the CDR3 is 18 residues.

The chain employs TRBV5-1 and TRBJ2-2; no firm D call. V shed 2 bases and J shed 0 bases, with 8 bases lying between them. This CDR3 has 15 residues. From germline, CDR1 is SGHRS and CDR2 YFSETQ. Here the CDR3 reads CASSFMETNTGELFF. The DNA of the CDR3 is TGCGCCAGCAGCTTTATGGAGACGAACACCGGGGAGCTGTTTTTT.

This chain joins TRBV7-8 and TRBJ1-1; the D gene is possibly TRBD1 (6 bases). V shed 1 base and J shed 0 bases, with 18 bases lying between them. Germline CDR1 reads SGHVS; CDR2 reads FQNEAQ. There are 18 residues in the CDR3. The CDR3 region has the DNA TGTGCCAGCAGCTTAGGCTTTGGCAGGGGACCCTTGAACACTGAAGCTTTCTTT. Protein: CASSLGFGRGPLNTEAFF.

V usage is TRBV27 and J usage is TRBJ2-7; D is perhaps TRBD1 (6 bases). The CDR3 extends over 14 amino acids. V lost 5 bases, J lost 6 bases, and 17 bases lay in between. Germline CDR1 reads MNHEY; CDR2 reads SMNVEV (reference sequence). This CDR3 reads CASSPTLNRVEQYF. Written as DNA, the CDR3 is TGTGCCAGCAGTCCAACCCTTAACAGGGTCGAGCAGTACTTC.

The V and J genes are TRBV6-6 and TRBJ1-3; D is unresolved. The ends were cut back, 6 bases at V and 0 bases at J, with 15 bases in the middle. The CDR3 covers 16 residues. Looked up from germline, CDR1 is MNHNY and CDR2 is SVGAGI (reference sequence). CDR3: CASSPLGQHSGNTIYF. The CDR3 region has the DNA TGTGCCAGCAGCCCACTAGGGCAGCACTCTGGAAACACCATATATTTT.

CDR3 residues: CASSLGALGLETQYF. Written as DNA, the CDR3 is TGTGCCAGCAGCTTAGGAGCGTTGGGGCTAGAGACCCAGTACTTC. The gene calls are TRBV7-6 and TRBJ2-5; D is perhaps TRBD1 (5 bases). V lost 1 base and J lost 4, with 13 bases in between. The germline V gene encodes CDR1 SGHVS and CDR2 FNYEAQ. The CDR3 is 15 amino acids.

This clone was picked up one time. CDR3 loop: CASSYFNRGNTEAFF. For the CDR3, the DNA is TGTGCCAGCAGTTACTTTAACAGGGGGAACACTGAAGCTTTCTTT. The chain recombines TRBV6-5 with TRBJ1-1; 7 bases map to TRBD1. CDR3 size: 15 residues. Germline V CDR1 and CDR2: MNHEY, SVGAGI. V shed 1 base, J shed 1 base, and the junction held 3 bases outside the gene matches.